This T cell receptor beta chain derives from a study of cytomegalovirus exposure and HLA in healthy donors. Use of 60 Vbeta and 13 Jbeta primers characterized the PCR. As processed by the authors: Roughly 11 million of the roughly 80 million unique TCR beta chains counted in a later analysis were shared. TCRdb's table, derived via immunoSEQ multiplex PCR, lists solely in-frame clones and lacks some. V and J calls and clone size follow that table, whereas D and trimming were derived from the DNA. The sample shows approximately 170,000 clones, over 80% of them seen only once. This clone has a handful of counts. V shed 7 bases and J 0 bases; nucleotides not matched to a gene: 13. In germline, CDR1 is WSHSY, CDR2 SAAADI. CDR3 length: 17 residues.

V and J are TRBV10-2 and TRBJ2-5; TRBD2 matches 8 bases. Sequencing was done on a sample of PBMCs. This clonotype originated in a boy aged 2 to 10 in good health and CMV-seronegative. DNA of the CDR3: TGCGCCAGCAACCCCAGTACGGGGGGGCGGTACCAAGAGACCCAGTACTTC. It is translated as CASNPSTGGRYQETQYF.